A selection of T cell receptor beta chains follows, all from one sample in a study of blood T cell repertoires in COVID-19. Only in-frame clones appear in the TCRdb table, and some are missing; sequencing was by immunoSEQ multiplex PCR. The sample lists 250,000 to 350,000 clones, approximately 91% occurring once. Sequencing was carried out using peripheral blood. These receptors were obtained from a woman between 25 and 40 years old with COVID-19, enrolled during active disease. CDR3s include the opening cysteine and the closing phenylalanine or tryptophan. D genes are given only for firm matches. Not all rows give a size; the values are once, few, many and, for expanded clones, a class.

j_call | d_call | v_call | clone_size | cdr3_nt | cdr3_aa
TRBJ1-2 | - | TRBV9 | - | TGTGCCAGCAGCGTGGGAGAACAGGGATTCTATGGCTACACCTTC | CASSVGEQGFYGYTF
TRBJ1-1 | TRBD1 | TRBV4-2 | - | TGTGCCAGCAGCCATCGTAACACAGGGGCGGGGACTGAAGCTTTCTTT | CASSHRNTGAGTEAFF
TRBJ2-5 | - | TRBV9 | - | TGTGCCAGCAGCGTAGAGCCTAGCGTTGGGACCCAGTACTTC | CASSVEPSVGTQYF
TRBJ2-2 | TRBD2 | TRBV10-2 | - | TGCGCCAGCAGGGGGGGGGAGGTCAACACCGGGGAGCTGTTTTTT | CASRGGEVNTGELFF
TRBJ2-3 | TRBD2 | TRBV9 | - | TGTGCCAGCAGCTACGTAGCGGGGACCACAGATACGCAGTATTTT | CASSYVAGTTDTQYF
TRBJ2-1 | - | TRBV19 | - | TGTGCCAGTAGTGGAGGGCGGGTCAATGAGCAGTTCTTC | CASSGGRVNEQFF
TRBJ1-6 | - | TRBV10-3 | - | TGTGCCATCAGTGAGACAGGGTGGGGGTCACCCCTCCACTTT | CAISETGWGSPLHF
TRBJ1-6 | - | TRBV2 | - | TGTGCCAGCAGCTCGGACAGCGATAATTCACCCCTCCACTTT | CASSSDSDNSPLHF
TRBJ1-1 | - | TRBV30 | - | TGTGCCTGGACCGGGACGAGGGAGGGGAACACTGAAGCTTTCTTT | CAWTGTREGNTEAFF
TRBJ2-3 | TRBD1 | TRBV5-5 | - | TGTGCCAGCAGCTTGGACAGGGACAGTAGCACAGATACGCAGTATTTT | CASSLDRDSSTDTQYF
TRBJ1-1 | - | TRBV12-3/TRBV12-4 | - | TGTGCCAGCAGTTACAGGGTGGACACTGAAGCTTTCTTT | CASSYRVDTEAFF
TRBJ2-3 | TRBD1 | TRBV28 | - | TGTGCCAGTTTTTCTACTTCAGGGGGTTCCACAGATACGCAGTATTTT | CASFSTSGGSTDTQYF
TRBJ2-7 | - | TRBV6-6 | few | TGTGCCAGCAGTGCTAGTAGCTACGAGCAGTACTTC | CASSASSYEQYF
TRBJ2-2 | - | TRBV6-5 | - | TGTGCCAGCAGGCTCCTATCAAACACCGGGGAGCTGTTTTTT | CASRLLSNTGELFF
TRBJ2-3 | - | TRBV11-2 | - | TGTGCCAGCAGCTTATGGTCAGGGGAAGGCACAGATACGCAGTATTTT | CASSLWSGEGTDTQYF
TRBJ1-2 | - | TRBV6-1 | - | TGTGCCAGCAGTGAAGATCGGGGGATGTATGGCTACACCTTC | CASSEDRGMYGYTF
TRBJ1-5 | TRBD1 | TRBV27 | - | TGTGCCAGCAGTTTACAGGGGGCAAGCAATCAGCCCCAGCATTTT | CASSLQGASNQPQHF
TRBJ2-5 | TRBD2 | TRBV7-2 | - | TGTGCCAGCAGCTCGACGGGACTAGCGGGAGAGACCCAGTACTTC | CASSSTGLAGETQYF
TRBJ2-5 | TRBD1 | TRBV11-3 | once | TGTGCCAGCAGCTTAGGGGACAGCCAAGAGACCCAGTACTTC | CASSLGDSQETQYF
TRBJ2-1 | - | TRBV7-9 | - | TGTGCCAGCAGCCTACAGGATTCCTACAATGAGCAGTTCTTC | CASSLQDSYNEQFF
TRBJ2-3 | TRBD1 | TRBV6-6 | - | TGTGCCAGCAGTCGAGGTTTTGGGGACAGGTACAGCACAGATACGCAGTATTTT | CASSRGFGDRYSTDTQYF
TRBJ1-1 | TRBD1 | TRBV30 | - | TGTGCCTGGAGAAGAACAGGGGCCACTGAAGCTTTCTTT | CAWRRTGATEAFF
TRBJ2-7 | TRBD2 | TRBV27 | - | TGTGCCAGCAGTTTGGGACTAGCGGGAGGAATGCAGTACTTC | CASSLGLAGGMQYF
TRBJ1-1 | TRBD1 | TRBV9 | - | TGTGCCAGCAGCGTTAAAATTGACAGGGACGGCACTGAAGCTTTCTTT | CASSVKIDRDGTEAFF
TRBJ1-5 | TRBD1 | TRBV16 | - | TGTGCCAGCCGCGGGGACAGCGTGAATAGCAATCAGCCCCAGCATTTT | CASRGDSVNSNQPQHF
TRBJ2-7 | TRBD2 | TRBV28 | - | TGTGCCACCGCGGGGCTAGCGGACTACGAGCAGTACTTC | CATAGLADYEQYF
TRBJ1-6 | - | TRBV30 | - | TGTGCCTGGACACTGACGGATGACACCCTCCACTTT | CAWTLTDDTLHF
TRBJ2-7 | TRBD2 | TRBV3-1/TRBV3-2 | - | TGTGCCAGCAGCCGGGGGACTAGCGTCATCAACGAGCAGTACTTC | CASSRGTSVINEQYF
TRBJ1-1 | - | TRBV29-1 | - | TGCAGCGCCCACAGGGCGGATGGAGGCACTGAAGCTTTCTTT | CSAHRADGGTEAFF
TRBJ2-1 | TRBD2 | TRBV9 | - | TGTGCCAGCAGCGTAGCCGCGGGAGAATACAATGAGCAGTTCTTC | CASSVAAGEYNEQFF
TRBJ2-7 | TRBD1 | TRBV2 | - | TGTGCCAGCCAGTCCGACAGGGGAACGTACGAGCAGTACTTC | CASQSDRGTYEQYF
TRBJ2-1 | TRBD1 | TRBV24-1 | - | TGTGCCACCAGTGATCCCGGGACAGGGGGGAGCTCCTACAATGAGCAGTTCTTC | CATSDPGTGGSSYNEQFF
TRBJ2-2 | - | TRBV30 | - | TGTGCCTGGAGTAGGGGGGGCGACGGGGAGCTGTTTTTT | CAWSRGGDGELFF
TRBJ1-2 | TRBD1 | TRBV4-2 | - | TGTGCCAGCAGCCAACCACGACAGGGGGGCTCCACCTCCTATGGCTACACCTTC | CASSQPRQGGSTSYGYTF
TRBJ1-5 | TRBD1 | TRBV23-1 | - | TGCGCCAGCAGTCAATTCTGTACAGGGGGCAACAATCAGCCCCAGCATTTT | CASSQFCTGGNNQPQHF
TRBJ1-1 | - | TRBV3-1/TRBV3-2 | - | TGTGCCAGCAGCCAAGTTTGGCAGGGAAGCACTGAAGCTTTCTTT | CASSQVWQGSTEAFF
TRBJ2-7 | TRBD2 | TRBV6-1 | - | TGTGCCAGCAGTGAAGTCTTGGGACTAGCGGGATTTGAACTCTACGAGCAGTACTTC | CASSEVLGLAGFELYEQYF
TRBJ2-1 | - | TRBV10-2 | - | TGCGCCAGCAGACCCACCGGGACACTCTCCTACAATGAGCAGTTCTTC | CASRPTGTLSYNEQFF
TRBJ2-7 | - | TRBV11-2 | - | TGTGCCAGCAGCTTGGCCCGGGACTCTTTATTCTACGAGCAGTACTTC | CASSLARDSLFYEQYF
TRBJ1-5 | TRBD1 | TRBV27 | - | TGTGCCAGCAGTACTTCCTTACCGGGACAGGGAGATCAGCCCCAGCATTTT | CASSTSLPGQGDQPQHF
TRBJ1-6 | - | TRBV30 | once | TGTGCCTGGAGTGAATACAGGAGGGGAACCTATAATTCACCCCTCCACTTT | CAWSEYRRGTYNSPLHF
TRBJ2-1 | - | TRBV27 | - | TGTGCCAGCAGTTTAGGAGCAGGGTTATACAATGAGCAGTTCTTC | CASSLGAGLYNEQFF
TRBJ2-7 | TRBD2 | TRBV30 | - | TGTGCCTGGAAGCTACTAGCGGGAGGGCCCTACGAGCAGTACTTC | CAWKLLAGGPYEQYF
TRBJ2-5 | - | TRBV19 | - | TGTGCCAGTAGTGGCGGTCTCCAAGAGACCCAGTACTTC | CASSGGLQETQYF
TRBJ2-2 | - | TRBV11-2 | - | TGTGCCAGCAGCTCGAGTGACCCAGGGGTTTATCCCGGGGAGCTGTTTTTT | CASSSSDPGVYPGELFF
TRBJ2-1 | TRBD1 | TRBV7-9 | - | TGTGCCAGCAGCTCGGGCGCTGCAGGGGGCTACAATGAGCAGTTCTTC | CASSSGAAGGYNEQFF
TRBJ2-3 | - | TRBV6-4 | - | TGTGCCAGCTCTGAGGCAGCTAGCACAGATACGCAGTATTTT | CASSEAASTDTQYF
TRBJ2-1 | TRBD2 | TRBV19 | many | TGTGCCAGTAGTATGGAAGGGCGGGAGGGGGTCTACAATGAGCAGTTCTTC | CASSMEGREGVYNEQFF
TRBJ1-4 | - | TRBV29-1 | - | TGCAGCGTTGAGGGCGTCCGGGGAGGGGATGAAAAACTGTTTTTT | CSVEGVRGGDEKLFF
TRBJ2-7 | TRBD1 | TRBV30 | - | TGTGCCTGGAGTGTAAGCGACAGGGGCCCCCCTAAGCAGTACTTC | CAWSVSDRGPPKQYF
TRBJ1-6 | TRBD1 | TRBV18 | - | TGTGCCAGCTCACCACCGGGACAGCGGGATAATTCACCCCTCCACTTT | CASSPPGQRDNSPLHF
TRBJ1-3 | - | TRBV3-1/TRBV3-2 | - | TGTGCCAGCAGCCAAGGAGACCGGAGCTCTGGAAACACCATATATTTT | CASSQGDRSSGNTIYF
TRBJ1-6 | - | TRBV5-1 | - | TGCGCCAGCAGCTTACCAGACTCAGGGAATTCACCCCTCCACTTT | CASSLPDSGNSPLHF